This TCR beta chain was found in a study of shared clonotypes between healthy human individuals. Naive CD8 cells lacked CD45RO, underwent positive selection for CCR7 and left out terminally differentiated effector memory CD45RA+ cells. V was cut by 4 bases and J by 0 bases, with 7 bases left in between. There are 13 residues in the CDR3. In germline, CDR1 is SQVTM, CDR2 ANQGSEA. Broader study findings: Rarefaction analysis demonstrated incomplete sorted-subset sequencing notwithstanding large depth.

Sorted subsets were amplified in replicate PCRs using 150 to 250 ng DNA, tens of thousands of T cell genomes. As originally analysed: Without quality scores, immunoSEQ junctional reads could not be filtered like full-length reads. Sequenced by immunoSEQ multiplex PCR; TCRdb stores in-frame clones only, minus some. D and trimming were read from the DNA, whereas the V and J calls and clone size are those reported in that table. The sample consists of about 800,000 clones, just over 95% of them appearing once. As to this clone: Its target is unknown.

This sequence joins TRBV29-1 and TRBJ1-3; D uncertain. The receptor comes from a young man in good health. Sequencing input: naive CD8+ T cells sorted from blood. The CDR3 spells CSVGNRSGNTIYF. In DNA, the CDR3 is TGCAGCGTTGGTAACCGCTCTGGAAACACCATATATTTT.